This T cell receptor beta chain derives from a study of identical twins. This clonotype appeared many times. Its specificity is not known. Germline CDR1 is DFQATT and CDR2 is SNEGSKA (reference sequence). The V end lost 3 bases, the J end lost 1 base, and 7 bases lay between the germline ends. The CDR3 is 13 amino acids. TCRdb used MiXCR to reprocess the 5' RACE reads, holding one entry per CDR3 protein. The table records some 630,000 distinct CDR3 sequences, under 8.5% of them present only once. Study conclusions and caveats: Out-of-frame TCR alpha sharing observed in monozygotic twins exceeded model estimates.

This sample also appeared in a second study, on yellow fever vaccine responses in identical twins.

This clonotype originated in a woman under 30 in good health. The rearrangement joins TRBV20-1 to TRBJ1-5, with no clear D. The sequencing sample was made of PBMCs. The CDR3 bases are TGCAGTGCTAGCGGGCCGAGCAATCAGCCCCAGCATTTT. Translated, it gives CSASGPSNQPQHF.